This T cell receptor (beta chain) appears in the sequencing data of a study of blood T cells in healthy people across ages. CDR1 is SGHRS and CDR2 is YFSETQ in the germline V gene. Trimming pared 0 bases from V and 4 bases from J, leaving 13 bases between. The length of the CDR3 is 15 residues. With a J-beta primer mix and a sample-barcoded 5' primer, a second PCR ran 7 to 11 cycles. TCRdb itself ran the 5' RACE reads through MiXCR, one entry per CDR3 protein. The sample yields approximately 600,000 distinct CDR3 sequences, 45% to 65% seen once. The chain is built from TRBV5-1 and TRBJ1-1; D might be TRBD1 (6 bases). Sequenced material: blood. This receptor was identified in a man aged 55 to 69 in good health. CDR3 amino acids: CASSLAQGTGTEAFF. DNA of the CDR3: TGCGCCAGCAGCTTGGCCCAGGGGACGGGCACTGAAGCTTTCTTT. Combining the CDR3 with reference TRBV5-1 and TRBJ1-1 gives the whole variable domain KAGVTQTPRYLIKTRGQQVTLSCSPISGHRSVSWYQQTPGQGLQFLFEYFSETQRNKGNFPGRFSGRQFSNSRSEMNVSTLELGDSALYLCASSLAQGTGTEAFFGQGTRLTVV.